Below are 21 T cell receptor beta chains sequenced from a single sample in a study of blood T cell repertoires in COVID-19. TCRdb's copy holds only in-frame clones and misses some; the assay was immunoSEQ multiplex PCR. This sample has roughly 73,000 clones; around four fifths occur once, and the top ten carry 1.8%. The sequencing input was peripheral blood. The receptor set was obtained from a woman aged 55-69 years with acute or convalescent COVID-19.

CDR3 coding DNA: TGTGCCTGGAGTGTTCAGATATACTATGGCTACACCTTC. Translation gives CAWSVQIYYGYTF. The chain employs TRBV30 and TRBJ1-2; the D is unclear. The germline gives CDR1 GTSNPN, CDR2 SVGIG (reference sequence). CDR3 length: 13 residues. The ends were cut back, 0 bases at V and 3 bases at J, with 8 bases in the middle.

The chain combines TRBV4-1 with TRBJ2-6, with a possible D match to TRBD2 (6 bases). There are 16 residues in the CDR3. With 0 bases removed from V and 2 bases from J, the gap between germline ends came to 8 bases. In germline, CDR1 is MGHRA, CDR2 YSYEKL. CDR3 region: CASSQDGGTGANVLTF. Here the CDR3 DNA reads TGCGCCAGCAGCCAAGACGGGGGAACTGGGGCCAACGTCCTGACTTTC.

The J gene is TRBJ2-5, the V gene TRBV28, with 11 nucleotides matching TRBD2. CDR3 length: 14 residues. Looked up from germline, CDR1 is MDHEN and CDR2 is SYDVKM. The V gene end was trimmed by 5 bases and the J gene end by 5 bases; junction bases not matched to a gene: 4. The CDR3 nucleotides are TGTGCCAGCAGTATACTAGCGGGGGATGAGACCCAGTACTTC. It encodes CASSILAGDETQYF.

This chain connects TRBV10-3 to TRBJ2-3; 8 bases fit TRBD1. V gave up 4 bases and J gave up 2 bases; unmatched junction bases: 5. The germline V gene has CDR1 ENHRY and CDR2 SYGVKD. The CDR3 contains 15 residues. The CDR3 loop is CAISARQGNTDTQYF. The CDR3 DNA sequence: TGTGCCATCAGTGCTAGACAGGGGAACACAGATACGCAGTATTTT.

This chain links TRBV9 with TRBJ2-3; D gene unclear. Germline CDR1 SGDLS, CDR2 YYNGEE. The V end lost 1 base, the J end lost 1 base, and 4 bases lay between the germline ends. There are 13 residues in the CDR3. CDR3 residues: CASSVQGTDTQYF. CDR3 sequence (DNA): TGTGCCAGCAGCGTACAGGGCACAGATACGCAGTATTTT.

The gene calls are TRBV24-1 and TRBJ2-1, with 9 bases aligning to TRBD2. Trimming at V came to 7 bases and at J to 4 bases, leaving 4 bases not matched to a gene. The CDR3 consists of 14 residues. Germline-derived CDR1 and CDR2 are KGHDR and SFDVKD. The DNA of the CDR3 is TGTGCCACCAGGACTAGCGGACCTTACAATGAGCAGTTCTTC. Its protein product is CATRTSGPYNEQFF.

This clone has a handful of counts. The chain combines TRBV25-1 with TRBJ1-1; TRBD1 matches at 9 bases. The CDR3 has 15 amino acids. J was trimmed by 5 bases and V by 3 bases; bases with no gene match: 7. Germline CDR1 and CDR2: MGHDK and SYGVNS. CDR3 DNA: TGTGCCAGCAGTGAGAATACAGGGGGCGCGACTGAAGCTTTCTTT. Protein product: CASSENTGGATEAFF.

The genes are TRBV5-1 and TRBJ1-2; TRBD1 matches at 7 bases. The junction had 11 bases not matched to a gene; V was cut back by 4 bases and J by 8 bases. Looked up from germline, CDR1 is SGHRS and CDR2 is YFSETQ. The CDR3 runs 14 residues. The CDR3 DNA reads as TGCGCCAGCAGCCCGACAGGGAAATGGAACGGCTACACCTTC. Translating it yields CASSPTGKWNGYTF.

V gene TRBV18 combines with J gene TRBJ2-7, with 8 positions matching TRBD2. V was clipped by 2 bases and J by 6 bases; unmatched bases: 3. This CDR3 contains 13 residues. Germline loops: CDR1 KGHSH, CDR2 LQKENI. In DNA, the CDR3 is TGTGCCAGCTCACCAGCGGGAGGAACCGAGCAGTACTTC. It translates to CASSPAGGTEQYF.

The chain carries TRBV11-2 and TRBJ2-6; D is possibly TRBD1 (6 bases). The CDR3 has 15 amino acids. The germline V and J ends were trimmed by 5 bases and 1 base, with 9 bases remaining between them. Germline V gene sequence: CDR1 SGHAT, CDR2 FQNNGV. The CDR3 coding sequence is TGTGCCAGCAGCACCAGGGGTTCTGGGGCCAACGTCCTGACTTTC. Its translation is CASSTRGSGANVLTF.

The V gene is TRBV5-8, the J gene TRBJ2-7, with D possibly matching TRBD2 (5 bases). This CDR3 is 15 amino acids long. V lost 0 bases, J lost 3 bases, and 13 bases lay in between. Germline V gene data show CDR1 as SGHTS and CDR2 as YDEGEE. CDR3 protein: CASSLAVMGVYEQYF. The CDR3 region has the DNA TGTGCCAGCAGCTTGGCTGTTATGGGAGTCTACGAGCAGTACTTC. Filled out from reference TRBV5-8 and TRBJ2-7, the complete variable domain reads EAGVTQSPTHLIKTRGQQATLRCSPISGHTSVYWYQQALGLGLQFLLWYDEGEERNRGNFPPRFSGRQFPNYSSELNVNALELEDSALYLCASSLAVMGVYEQYFGPGTRLTVT.

This rearrangement joins TRBV29-1 to TRBJ2-5; no definite D call. Germline V CDR1 and CDR2: SQVTM, ANQGSEA. This CDR3 region has 14 residues. The V gene lost 0 bases and the J gene lost 5 bases, with 13 bases spanning the gap. In DNA, the CDR3 is TGCAGCGTTGAAGATCAGGATTCACGGGAGACCCAGTACTTC. Amino acid sequence: CSVEDQDSRETQYF. Together with reference TRBV29-1 and TRBJ2-5, the CDR3 gives the full variable domain: SAVISQKPSRDICQRGTSLTIQCQVDSQVTMMFWYRQQPGQSLTLIATANQGSEATYESGFVIDKFPISRPNLTFSTLTVSNMSPEDSSIYLCSVEDQDSRETQYFGPGTRLLVL.

This clone was seen a few times. The V gene is TRBV6-1, the J gene TRBJ2-7; D may be TRBD2 (6 bases). The germline V gene has CDR1 MNHNS and CDR2 SASEGT. The CDR3 is 14 amino acids. Trimming pared 2 bases from V and 4 bases from J, leaving 12 bases between. The CDR3 DNA sequence: TGTGCCAGCAGTGAAAGAGGGGACTTTTACGAGCAGTACTTC. It translates to CASSERGDFYEQYF.

A note on this clone: Other DNA sequences in this sample translate to the same CDR3. J is TRBJ1-5 and V is TRBV2, with D unresolved. CDR3 length: 14 residues. CDR1 SNHLY and CDR2 FYNNEI come from the germline V gene. V shed 5 bases and J shed 0 bases, with 8 bases lying between them. The CDR3 region is CASSRLNSNQPQHF. In nucleotides, the CDR3 is TGTGCCAGCAGTAGACTGAATAGCAATCAGCCCCAGCATTTT.

The sample holds a few counts of this clone. This chain joins TRBV11-2 and TRBJ2-1; no clear D. CDR3 length: 14 amino acids. CDR1 and CDR2 (germline): SGHAT, FQNNGV. The germline V and J ends were trimmed by 0 bases and 4 bases, with 7 bases remaining between them. CDR3 sequence (DNA): TGTGCCAGCAGCTTAGATTCTAGGTACAATGAGCAGTTCTTC. Its translation: CASSLDSRYNEQFF.

The chain uses TRBV3-1 (or the pseudogene TRBV3-2) and TRBJ2-5, with 8 nucleotides matching TRBD2. The germline gives CDR1 LGHDT, CDR2 YNNKEL (reference sequence). V trimming: 1 base; J trimming: 1 base; junction bases outside the gene matches: 5. The CDR3 extends over 16 amino acids. The CDR3 coding sequence is TGTGCCAGCAGCCAAGTTGCTACTAGCGGCCAAGAGACCCAGTACTTC. Its translation is CASSQVATSGQETQYF.

The rearrangement uses TRBV27 and TRBJ2-1, with 7 bases fitting TRBD2. J lost 2 bases, V lost 2 bases, and 6 bases had no gene match. CDR3 length equals 16 residues. The germline gives CDR1 MNHEY, CDR2 SMNVEV (reference sequence). For the CDR3, the DNA is TGTGCCAGCAGTTTAGATCGGGCGGGAGCCTACAATGAGCAGTTCTTC. It is translated as CASSLDRAGAYNEQFF.

The chain is built from TRBV10-2 and TRBJ2-1; 7 bases agree with TRBD2. V lost 5 bases to trimming and J lost 5 bases; unmatched junction nucleotides: 9. The V gene's germline CDR1 is WSHSY and CDR2 SAAADI. The CDR3 has 15 residues. CDR3 amino acids: CASSPGASGNNEQFF. The CDR3, as DNA: TGCGCCAGCAGTCCCGGGGCTAGCGGTAACAATGAGCAGTTCTTC.

This clone has just a few counts. V gene TRBV3-1 (or the pseudogene TRBV3-2) combines with J gene TRBJ2-2; D ambiguous. Germline V gives CDR1 LGHDT, CDR2 YNNKEL (reference sequence). V was shortened by 3 bases and J by 7 bases, with 6 bases between the two germline ends. This CDR3 spans 12 amino acids. CDR3 residues: CASSQLSGELFF. The CDR3 DNA sequence: TGTGCCAGCAGCCAGCTTAGCGGGGAGCTGTTTTTT.

The rearrangement links TRBV7-2 to TRBJ2-5; 7 bases agree with TRBD1. The CDR3 sequence is 14 residues long. Unmatched junction bases numbered 6, after V lost 3 bases and J lost 5 bases. CDR1 is SGHTA and CDR2 is FQGNSA in the germline V gene. CDR3 sequence: CASSFAGGGETQYF. The CDR3 bases are TGTGCCAGCAGCTTCGCAGGGGGTGGCGAGACCCAGTACTTC.

V usage is TRBV6-5 and J usage is TRBJ2-1, with 8 bases aligning to TRBD2. This CDR3 comprises 14 residues. Germline V gene sequence: CDR1 MNHEY, CDR2 SVGAGI. V was clipped by 2 bases and J by 5 bases; unmatched bases: 2. CDR3 protein: CASSYQRGHNEQFF. As DNA, the CDR3 is TGTGCCAGCAGTTACCAGCGGGGGCACAATGAGCAGTTCTTC.